The TCR beta chain under discussion was sequenced for a study of neurological immune-mediated disorders (dated by TCRdb to about 2019). A note on the overall study: Among the approximately 35 multiple sclerosis patients, around 31 had relapsing-remitting MS and 3 had secondary progressive MS. Using UMI-based sequencing, the study compared peripheral blood TCR-beta repertoires from patients with HTLV-I-associated myelopathy (HAM/TSP), patients with multiple sclerosis, and healthy controls. The approximately 110 TCR-beta libraries included longitudinal samples, technical triplicates and paired sorted CD4+ and CD8+ T-cell subsets alongside PBMC samples. The cohort was made up of around 70 subjects, consisting of 15 or so HAM/TSP patients, roughly 35 multiple sclerosis patients and about 20 healthy controls.

cDNA synthesis used template-switch 5'RACE with a primer carrying a 10-nucleotide random unique molecular identifier tagging each TCR transcript. Each sequencing run produced over 180 million TCR-beta sequences covering 15-18 subjects. The RNeasy kit was used for extraction of total RNA. The KAPA Real-time Library Amplification kit was used to amplify TCR-beta VDJ regions with primers for the TCR constant region and the 5'RACE anchor. A first PCR added sample indexes and Illumina adaptors, and a second PCR then raised library yield. The roughly 650 bp TCR product was size-selected on a 2% E-gel SizeSelection system after Ampure bead purification. Library quality was checked on a Bioanalyzer, concentration was measured with Qubit, and libraries were quantified with the Kapa Library Quantification kit before pooling. Libraries were sequenced paired-end 2 x 150 bp on an Illumina HiSeq 2500. To increase sequence diversity, 25-30% phiX was spiked into each library pool. The source study handled its data this way. The UMI-based MiGEC pipeline processed quality-filtered reads and removed over 90% of raw TCR sequences during error correction. VDJ genes were aligned to IMGT germline references, and each clonotype was defined by a unique CDR3 amino acid sequence together with V-J genes. Clonal expansion, Shannon diversity and CDR3 relatedness (CalcPairwiseDistances, ClusterSamples) were evaluated with VDJtools, and phylogenetic trees were built with CLCbio workbench. Using coefficient-of-variation modelling across technical triplicates, the study counted a clone as expanded if it had at least 8 unique UMIs. TCRdb ran its own pipeline on the public reads, namely fastp trimming at Q25 and MiXCR clone calling, and kept in-frame beta chains. Identical CDR3 proteins give one entry, which carries the most common genes and DNA. What appears here as the V and J calls and clone size reflects TCRdb's work, not the paper's. The sample table holds tens of thousands of distinct CDR3 sequences, of which around 4% were seen once. The ten largest make up around 5% of the sample.

On this clonotype: What antigen it recognizes has not been identified. No quality values exist for individual bases; no much larger clone is one base distant.

Points the paper makes about the study in general: Phylogenetic analysis grouped repertoires from 18 of 34 MS patients into a cluster of related CDR3 sequences, suggesting a possible repertoire-level signature. The highest TCR clonal expansion was observed in HAM/TSP patients, whereas the lowest was observed in MS patients, even when compared with healthy controls. Across subjects, expanded clones never shared an identical CDR3 amino acid sequence, which suggests that the TCR-beta repertoires in every group were private. No clinical or MRI features were associated with the MS cluster, and the authors said that larger cohorts are needed.

For the unsorted PBMC libraries, 2 million PBMCs were stored in RNAlater at -80 degrees C until RNA extraction and were used to generate the libraries. The multiple sclerosis patients were enrolled in a US clinical protocol that evaluated disease progression with magnetic resonance imaging. Peripheral blood underwent Ficoll-Hypaque density gradient centrifugation to isolate PBMCs, which were then cryopreserved in liquid nitrogen. The material sequenced was PBMCs. This sequence was found in a woman between 55 and 75 years old with multiple sclerosis.

The DNA sequence is TGCAGTGCTGATCAACTAGGGGGAGAGGGACAGGAGACCCAGTACTTC. Protein translation: CSADQLGGEGQETQYF. Recombination joined TRBV20-1 with TRBJ2-5, with TRBD1 matching 7 junction bases. The CDR3 goes from the cysteine to the phenylalanine over 16 residues. Solely the CDR3 DNA is kept, with 48 bases framed from the first base. Relative to germline, V is missing 5 bases and J is missing 5 bases, with 17 bases of the junction outside any gene match. CDR1 and CDR2 were assigned from the germline V gene (reference sequence) as DFQATT and SNEGSKA.